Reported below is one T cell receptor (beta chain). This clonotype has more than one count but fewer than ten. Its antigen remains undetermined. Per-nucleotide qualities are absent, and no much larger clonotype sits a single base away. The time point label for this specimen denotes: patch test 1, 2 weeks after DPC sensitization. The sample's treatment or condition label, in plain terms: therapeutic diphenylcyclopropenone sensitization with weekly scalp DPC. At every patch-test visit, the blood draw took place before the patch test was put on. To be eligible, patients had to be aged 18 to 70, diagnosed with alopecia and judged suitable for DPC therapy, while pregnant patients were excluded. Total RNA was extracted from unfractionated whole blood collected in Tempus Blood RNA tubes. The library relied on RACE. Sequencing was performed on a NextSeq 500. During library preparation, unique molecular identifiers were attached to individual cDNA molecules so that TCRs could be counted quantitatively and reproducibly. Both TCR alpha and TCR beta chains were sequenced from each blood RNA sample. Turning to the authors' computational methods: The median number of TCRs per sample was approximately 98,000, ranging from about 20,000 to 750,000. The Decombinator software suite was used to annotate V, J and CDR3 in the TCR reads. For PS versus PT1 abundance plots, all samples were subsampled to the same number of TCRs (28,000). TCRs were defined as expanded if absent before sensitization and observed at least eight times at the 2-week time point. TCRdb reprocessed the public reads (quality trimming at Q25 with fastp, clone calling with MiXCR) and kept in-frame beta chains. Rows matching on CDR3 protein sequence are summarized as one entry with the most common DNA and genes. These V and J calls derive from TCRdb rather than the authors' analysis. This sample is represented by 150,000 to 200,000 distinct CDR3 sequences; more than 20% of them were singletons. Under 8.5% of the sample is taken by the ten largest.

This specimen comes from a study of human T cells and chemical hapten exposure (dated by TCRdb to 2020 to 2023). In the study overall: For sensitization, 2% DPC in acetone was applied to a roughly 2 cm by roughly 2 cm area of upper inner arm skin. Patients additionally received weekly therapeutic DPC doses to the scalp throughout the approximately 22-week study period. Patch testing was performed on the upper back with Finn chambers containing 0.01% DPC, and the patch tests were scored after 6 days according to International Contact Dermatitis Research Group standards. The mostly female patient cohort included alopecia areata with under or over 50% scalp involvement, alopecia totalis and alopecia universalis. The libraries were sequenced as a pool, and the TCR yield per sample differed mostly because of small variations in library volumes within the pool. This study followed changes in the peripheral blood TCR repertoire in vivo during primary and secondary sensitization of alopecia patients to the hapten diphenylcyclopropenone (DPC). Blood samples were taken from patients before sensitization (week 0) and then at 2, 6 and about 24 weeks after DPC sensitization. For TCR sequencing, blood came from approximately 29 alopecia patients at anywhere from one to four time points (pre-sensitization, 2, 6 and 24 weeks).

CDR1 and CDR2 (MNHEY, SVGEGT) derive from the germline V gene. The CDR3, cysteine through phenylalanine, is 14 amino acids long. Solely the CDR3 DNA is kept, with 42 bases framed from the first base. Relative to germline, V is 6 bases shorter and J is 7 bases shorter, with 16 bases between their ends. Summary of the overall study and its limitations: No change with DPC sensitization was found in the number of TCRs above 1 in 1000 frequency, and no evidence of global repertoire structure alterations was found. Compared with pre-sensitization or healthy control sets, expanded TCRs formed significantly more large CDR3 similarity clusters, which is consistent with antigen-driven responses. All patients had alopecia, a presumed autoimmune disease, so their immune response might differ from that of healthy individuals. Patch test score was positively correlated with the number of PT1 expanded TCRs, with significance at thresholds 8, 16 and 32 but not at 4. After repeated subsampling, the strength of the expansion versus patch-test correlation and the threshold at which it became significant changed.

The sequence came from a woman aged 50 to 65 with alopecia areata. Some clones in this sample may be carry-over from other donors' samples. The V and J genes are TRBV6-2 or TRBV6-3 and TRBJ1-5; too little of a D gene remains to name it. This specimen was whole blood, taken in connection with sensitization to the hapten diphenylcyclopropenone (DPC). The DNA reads TGTGCCAGCAGGCCCACAGAGTCGGGACAGCCCCAGCATTTT. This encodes CASRPTESGQPQHF.